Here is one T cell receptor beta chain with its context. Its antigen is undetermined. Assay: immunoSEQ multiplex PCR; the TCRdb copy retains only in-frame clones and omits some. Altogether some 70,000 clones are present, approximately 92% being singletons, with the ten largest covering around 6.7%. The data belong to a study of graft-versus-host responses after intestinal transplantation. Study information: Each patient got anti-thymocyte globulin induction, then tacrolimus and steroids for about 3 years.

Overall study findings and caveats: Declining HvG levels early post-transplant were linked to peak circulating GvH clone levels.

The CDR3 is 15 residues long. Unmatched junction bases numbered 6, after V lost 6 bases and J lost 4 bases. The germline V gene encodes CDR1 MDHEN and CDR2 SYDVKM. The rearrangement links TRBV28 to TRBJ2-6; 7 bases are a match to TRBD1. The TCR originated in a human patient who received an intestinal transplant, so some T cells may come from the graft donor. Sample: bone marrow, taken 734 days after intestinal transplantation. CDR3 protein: CASSPRGFGANVLTF. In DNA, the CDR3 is TGTGCCAGCAGCCCCAGGGGGTTCGGGGCCAACGTCCTGACTTTC.